These 10 T cell receptor beta chains share one sample of origin, sequenced in a study of T cells in localized non-small cell lung cancer. Method: immunoSEQ multiplex PCR; TCRdb's copy keeps in-frame clones and lacks some. The sample shows more than 4,500 clones, approximately 34% of them seen only once. The specimen was lung tumor tissue, collected before any cancer treatment. These receptors all come from a male donor older than 55 with stage I squamous cell lung carcinoma.

The chain recombines TRBV4-1 with TRBJ2-5; D gene uncertain. Germline V CDR1 and CDR2: MGHRA, YSYEKL. The CDR3 is 16 amino acids. V was pared by 0 bases and J by 4 bases, with 15 bases between. In nucleotides, the CDR3 is TGCGCCAGCAGCCAAGACCCCGGGTGGGGTGGAGAGACCCAGTACTTC. It yields the protein CASSQDPGWGGETQYF.

The chain joins TRBV30 to TRBJ1-2; TRBD1 agrees at 7 bases. The V gene's germline CDR1 is GTSNPN and CDR2 SVGIG (reference sequence). Trimming took 1 base from V and 5 from J; bases not matched to a gene: 4. This CDR3 comprises 13 residues. Written as DNA, the CDR3 is TGTGCCTGGAGTGGACAGGGACGGTATGGCTACACCTTC. Its translation is CAWSGQGRYGYTF.

This clone was found once. The V gene is TRBV29-1, the J gene TRBJ1-2; D perhaps matches TRBD1 (6 bases). This CDR3 is built from 12 residues. The germline V and J ends were trimmed by 0 bases and 8 bases, with 10 bases remaining between them. Looked up from germline, CDR1 is SQVTM and CDR2 is ANQGSEA. CDR3 DNA sequence: TGCAGCGTTGAAGAGGGGGGCAGGGGCTACACCTTC. Protein sequence: CSVEEGGRGYTF. Full variable domain (outside the CDR3, taken from reference TRBV29-1 and TRBJ1-2): SAVISQKPSRDICQRGTSLTIQCQVDSQVTMMFWYRQQPGQSLTLIATANQGSEATYESGFVIDKFPISRPNLTFSTLTVSNMSPEDSSIYLCSVEEGGRGYTFGSGTRLTVV.

In this sample, this clone turned up a few times. J is TRBJ2-3 and V is TRBV28, with TRBD1 matching over 7 bases. V was pared by 4 bases and J by 4 bases, with 11 bases of the junction left unmatched. CDR1 is MDHEN, CDR2 SYDVKM, per germline. The CDR3 runs to 16 residues. The CDR3 DNA follows: TGTGCCAGCAGTTCCTATCAGGGGGTTGGCGCAGATACGCAGTATTTT. It encodes CASSSYQGVGADTQYF.

This chain connects TRBV30 to TRBJ1-1; D possibly corresponds to TRBD1 (6 bases). The CDR3 has 14 residues. From germline, CDR1 is GTSNPN and CDR2 SVGIG (reference sequence). V was clipped by 4 bases and J by 1 base, with 13 bases between them. Here the CDR3 reads CAWTRTGANTEAFF. CDR3 DNA sequence: TGTGCCTGGACCCGGACGGGGGCGAACACTGAAGCTTTCTTT.

The rearrangement uses TRBV10-2 and TRBJ1-1, with D perhaps matching TRBD1 (6 bases). Between the trimmed V and J ends, which lost 7 bases and 2 bases, there was a span of 11 bases. This CDR3 has 13 residues. Germline V CDR1 and CDR2: WSHSY, SAAADI. In DNA form, the CDR3 reads TGCGCCAGCATAGGACAGCTTAACACTGAAGCTTTCTTT. Its translation is CASIGQLNTEAFF.

There are a few counts of this clone. The chain links TRBV6-8 to TRBJ1-3, with a weak D call TRBD1 (6 bases). The CDR3 totals 15 residues. In germline, CDR1 is MNHGY, CDR2 SAAAGT. V was cut by 6 bases and J by 7 bases, with 19 bases left in between. The chain's CDR3 is CASSSGGQVRNTIYF. The CDR3 region has the DNA TGTGCCAGCAGCTCCGGGGGGCAAGTGAGGAACACCATATATTTT.

This clone was picked up a small number of times. J is TRBJ2-1 and V is TRBV29-1; 7 bases match TRBD1. This CDR3 is built from 16 residues. Germline V lookup: CDR1 SQVTM, CDR2 ANQGSEA. V gave up 5 bases and J gave up 2 bases; unmatched junction bases: 12. The CDR3 DNA sequence: TGCAGCGTTACCGGACAGGAAGACTTCACCTACAATGAGCAGTTCTTC. This translates into CSVTGQEDFTYNEQFF.

This clone has only a few counts. V gene TRBV6-8 combines with J gene TRBJ2-1; D is perhaps TRBD2 (5 bases). The germline V and J ends were trimmed by 5 bases and 15 bases, with 20 bases remaining between them. The germline CDR1 and CDR2 sequences are MNHGY and SAAAGT. The CDR3 covers 13 residues. This chain's CDR3 is CASSPYEGSPAFF. CDR3 DNA sequence: TGTGCCAGCAGTCCCTACGAGGGATCCCCAGCGTTCTTC.

The rearrangement uses TRBV19 and TRBJ1-1; D is possibly TRBD1 (5 bases). The CDR3 runs 13 residues. V lost 5 bases, J lost 6 bases, and 13 bases lay in between. CDR1 is LNHDA, CDR2 SQIVND, per germline (reference sequence). The CDR3 region is CASSETGAPEAFF. CDR3 in DNA: TGTGCCAGTAGTGAGACCGGGGCCCCTGAAGCTTTCTTT.